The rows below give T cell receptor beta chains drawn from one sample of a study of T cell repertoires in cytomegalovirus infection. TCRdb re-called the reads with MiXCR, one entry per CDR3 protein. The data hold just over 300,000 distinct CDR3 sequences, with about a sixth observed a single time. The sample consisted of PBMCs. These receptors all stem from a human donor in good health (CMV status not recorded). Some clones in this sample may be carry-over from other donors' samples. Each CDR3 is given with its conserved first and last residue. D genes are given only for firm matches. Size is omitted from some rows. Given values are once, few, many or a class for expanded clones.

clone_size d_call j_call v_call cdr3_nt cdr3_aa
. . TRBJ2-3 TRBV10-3 TGTGCCATAACTCCCGGGGCTTCAGATACGCAGTATTTT CAITPGASDTQYF
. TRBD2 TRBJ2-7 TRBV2 TGTGCCAGCAGTGAAGGGACTAGCCGTGGGAGTGAGCAGTACTTC CASSEGTSRGSEQYF
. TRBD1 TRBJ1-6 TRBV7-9 TGTGCCAGCAGCCTCGGACAGGCCTCATCGTCCTATAATTCACCCCTCCACTTT CASSLGQASSSYNSPLHF
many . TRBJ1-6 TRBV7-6 TGTGCCAGCGGGGCCGGCTCCTATAATTCACCCCTCCACTTT CASGAGSYNSPLHF
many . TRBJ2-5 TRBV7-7 TGTGCTAGCAGCCCTGACAAGCAAGAGACCCAGTACTTC CASSPDKQETQYF
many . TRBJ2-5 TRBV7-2 TGTGCCAGCAGCCCCAGGTCCCGCAACCAAGAGACCCAGTACTTC CASSPRSRNQETQYF
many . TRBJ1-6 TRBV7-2 TGTGCCAGCAGCTCGTATCAGGGTATCTCACCCCTCCACTTT CASSSYQGISPLHF
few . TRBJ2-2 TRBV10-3 TGTGCCATCAGTGAGTCTATAGGGATTTCTGCGAACACCGGGGAGCTGTTTTTT CAISESIGISANTGELFF
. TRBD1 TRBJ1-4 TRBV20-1 TGCAGTGCCCCGGGACAGACGTCGAAACTGTTTTTT CSAPGQTSKLFF
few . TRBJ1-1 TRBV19 TGTGCCAGTAGTACCATTGGGAACACTGAAGCTTTCTTT CASSTIGNTEAFF
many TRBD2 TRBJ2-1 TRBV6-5 TGTGCCAGCAGTTACCTAGCGGGGGGTTACAATGAGCAGTTCTTC CASSYLAGGYNEQFF